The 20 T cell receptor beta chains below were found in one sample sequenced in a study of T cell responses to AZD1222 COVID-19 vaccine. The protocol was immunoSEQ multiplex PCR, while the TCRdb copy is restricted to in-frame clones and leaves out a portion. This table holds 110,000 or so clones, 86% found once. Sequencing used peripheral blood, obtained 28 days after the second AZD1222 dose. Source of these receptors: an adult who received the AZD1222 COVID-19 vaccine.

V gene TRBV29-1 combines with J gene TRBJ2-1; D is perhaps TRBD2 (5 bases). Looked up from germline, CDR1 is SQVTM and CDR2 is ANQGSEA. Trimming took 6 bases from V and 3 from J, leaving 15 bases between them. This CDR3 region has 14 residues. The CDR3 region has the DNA TGCAGCGTCGCGGGCGAGGCCAACTACAATGAGCAGTTCTTC. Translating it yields CSVAGEANYNEQFF.

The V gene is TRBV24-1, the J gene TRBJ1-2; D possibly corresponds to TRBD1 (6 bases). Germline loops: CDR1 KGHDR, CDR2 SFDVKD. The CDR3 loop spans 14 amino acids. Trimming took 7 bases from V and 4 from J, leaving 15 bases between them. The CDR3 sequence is CATSQRGASYGYTF. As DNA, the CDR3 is TGTGCCACCAGCCAGAGGGGGGCCAGCTATGGCTACACCTTC.

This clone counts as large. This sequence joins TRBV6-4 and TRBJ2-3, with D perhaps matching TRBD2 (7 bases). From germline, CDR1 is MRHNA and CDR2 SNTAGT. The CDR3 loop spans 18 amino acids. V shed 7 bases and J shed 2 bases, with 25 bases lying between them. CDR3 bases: TGTGCCAGCATGGACCCTCTCAGGGGAGGGAGGGTCACAGATACGCAGTATTTT. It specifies CASMDPLRGGRVTDTQYF.

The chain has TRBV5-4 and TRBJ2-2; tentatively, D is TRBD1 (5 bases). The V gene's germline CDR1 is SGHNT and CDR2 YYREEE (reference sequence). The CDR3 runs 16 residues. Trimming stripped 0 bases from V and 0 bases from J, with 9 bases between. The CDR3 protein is CASSLAQGTNTGELFF. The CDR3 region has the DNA TGTGCCAGCAGCTTGGCTCAGGGTACGAACACCGGGGAGCTGTTTTTT.

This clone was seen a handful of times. As DNA, the CDR3 is TGTGCCAGCTCACCACGACAGGGGGCGAACACTGAAGCTTTCTTT. Protein: CASSPRQGANTEAFF. This chain connects TRBV18 to TRBJ1-1; 10 nucleotides match TRBD1. The CDR3 totals 15 residues. J lost 1 base, V lost 1 base, and 0 bases had no gene match. Germline CDR1 reads KGHSH; CDR2 reads LQKENI.

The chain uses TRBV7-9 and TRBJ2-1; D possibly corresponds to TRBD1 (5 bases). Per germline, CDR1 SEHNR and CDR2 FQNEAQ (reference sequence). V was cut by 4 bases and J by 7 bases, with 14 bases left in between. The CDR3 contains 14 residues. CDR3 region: CASSSFKGWNEQFF. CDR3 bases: TGTGCCAGCAGCTCTTTTAAGGGGTGGAATGAGCAGTTCTTC. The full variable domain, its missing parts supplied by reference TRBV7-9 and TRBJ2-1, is DTGVSQNPRHKITKRGQNVTFRCDPISEHNRLYWYRQTLGQGPEFLTYFQNEAQLEKSRLLSDRFSAERPKGSFSTLEIQRTEQGDSAMYLCASSSFKGWNEQFFGPGTRLTVL.

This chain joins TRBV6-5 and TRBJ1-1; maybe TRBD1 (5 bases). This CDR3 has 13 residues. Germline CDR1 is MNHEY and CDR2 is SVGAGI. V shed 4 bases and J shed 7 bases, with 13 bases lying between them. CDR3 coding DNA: TGTGCCAGCAGTTTAATGGTGGGGGTTGAAGCTTTCTTT. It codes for CASSLMVGVEAFF.

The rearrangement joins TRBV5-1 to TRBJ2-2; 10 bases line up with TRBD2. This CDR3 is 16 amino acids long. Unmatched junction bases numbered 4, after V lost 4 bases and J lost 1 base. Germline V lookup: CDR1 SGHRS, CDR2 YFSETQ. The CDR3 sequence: CASSARLAGNTGELFF. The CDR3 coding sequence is TGCGCCAGCAGCGCCCGACTAGCGGGGAACACCGGGGAGCTGTTTTTT.

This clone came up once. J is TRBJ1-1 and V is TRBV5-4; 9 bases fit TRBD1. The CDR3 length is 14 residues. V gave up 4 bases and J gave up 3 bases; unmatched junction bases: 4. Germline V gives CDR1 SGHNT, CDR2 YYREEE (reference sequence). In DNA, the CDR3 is TGTGCCAGCAGCCCCGACAGGGGGTACACTGAAGCTTTCTTT. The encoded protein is CASSPDRGYTEAFF.

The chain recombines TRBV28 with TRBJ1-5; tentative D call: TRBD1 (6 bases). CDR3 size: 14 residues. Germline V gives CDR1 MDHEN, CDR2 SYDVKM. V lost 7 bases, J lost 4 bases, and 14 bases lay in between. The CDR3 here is CASNIGGPNQPQHF. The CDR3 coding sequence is TGTGCCAGCAATATCGGGGGGCCGAATCAGCCCCAGCATTTT. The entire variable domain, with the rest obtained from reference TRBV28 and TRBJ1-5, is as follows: DVKVTQSSRYLVKRTGEKVFLECVQDMDHENMFWYRQDPGLGLRLIYFSYDVKMKEKGDIPEGYSVSREKKERFSLILESASTNQTSMYLCASNIGGPNQPQHFGDGTRLSIL.

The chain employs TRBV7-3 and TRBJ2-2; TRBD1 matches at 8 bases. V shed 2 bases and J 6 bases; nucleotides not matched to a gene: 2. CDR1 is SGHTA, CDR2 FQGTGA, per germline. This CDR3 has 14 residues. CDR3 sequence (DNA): TGTGCCAGCAGCTTATGGGGACAGGCCGGGGAGCTGTTTTTT. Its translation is CASSLWGQAGELFF.

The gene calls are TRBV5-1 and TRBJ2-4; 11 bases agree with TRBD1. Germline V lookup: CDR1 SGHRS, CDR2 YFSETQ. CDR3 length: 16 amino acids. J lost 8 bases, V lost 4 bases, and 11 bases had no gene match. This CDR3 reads CASSQGQGANTDIQYF. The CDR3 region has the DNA TGCGCCAGCAGCCAAGGACAGGGGGCAAATACGGACATTCAGTACTTC.

DNA of the CDR3: TGCGCCAGCAGCTTAAGTCGAAGGACTAGCGGTTCTCACGAGCAGTTCTTC. Amino acid sequence: CASSLSRRTSGSHEQFF. V gene TRBV5-1 combines with J gene TRBJ2-1; 10 positions agree with TRBD2. Germline loops: CDR1 SGHRS, CDR2 YFSETQ. The CDR3 contains 17 residues. V lost 2 bases to trimming and J lost 10 bases; unmatched junction nucleotides: 15.

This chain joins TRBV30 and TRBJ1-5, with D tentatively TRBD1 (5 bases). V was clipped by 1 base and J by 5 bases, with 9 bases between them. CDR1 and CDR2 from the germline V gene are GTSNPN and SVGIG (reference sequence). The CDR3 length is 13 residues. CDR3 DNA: TGTGCCTGGAGTGGTTTGGGGGATCAGCCCCAGCATTTT. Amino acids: CAWSGLGDQPQHF.

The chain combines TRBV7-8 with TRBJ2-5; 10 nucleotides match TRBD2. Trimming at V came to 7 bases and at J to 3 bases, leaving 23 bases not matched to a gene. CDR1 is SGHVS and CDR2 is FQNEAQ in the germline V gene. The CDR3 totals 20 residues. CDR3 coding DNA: TGTGCCAGCACCGCCGGGGGCAACATTGTGGGGACTAGCGCCAAAGAGACCCAGTACTTC. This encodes CASTAGGNIVGTSAKETQYF.

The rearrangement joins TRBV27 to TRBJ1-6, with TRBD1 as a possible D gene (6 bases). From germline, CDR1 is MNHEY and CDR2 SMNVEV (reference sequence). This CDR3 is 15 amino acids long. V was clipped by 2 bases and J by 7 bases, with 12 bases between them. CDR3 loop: CASSLAGEANSPLHF. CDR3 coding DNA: TGTGCCAGCAGTTTAGCAGGGGAAGCGAATTCACCCCTCCACTTT.

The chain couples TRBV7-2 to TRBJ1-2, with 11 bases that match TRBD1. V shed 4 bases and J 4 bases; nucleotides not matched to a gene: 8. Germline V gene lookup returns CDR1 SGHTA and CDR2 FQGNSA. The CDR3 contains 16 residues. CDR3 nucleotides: TGTGCCAGCAGCTCTCGGGACAGGGGGGGAATCTATGGCTACACCTTC. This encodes CASSSRDRGGIYGYTF.

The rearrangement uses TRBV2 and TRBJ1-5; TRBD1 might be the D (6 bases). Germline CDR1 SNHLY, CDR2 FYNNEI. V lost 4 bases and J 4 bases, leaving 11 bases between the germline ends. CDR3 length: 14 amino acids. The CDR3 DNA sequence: TGTGCCAGCAGTGCGACAGGAGGGAATCAGCCCCAGCATTTT. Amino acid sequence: CASSATGGNQPQHF.

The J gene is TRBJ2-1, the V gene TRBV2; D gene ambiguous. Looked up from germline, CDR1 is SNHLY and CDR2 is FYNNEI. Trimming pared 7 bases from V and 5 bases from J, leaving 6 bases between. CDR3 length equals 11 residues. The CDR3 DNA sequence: TGTGCCAGCACAAGGAACAATGAGCAGTTCTTC. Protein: CASTRNNEQFF.

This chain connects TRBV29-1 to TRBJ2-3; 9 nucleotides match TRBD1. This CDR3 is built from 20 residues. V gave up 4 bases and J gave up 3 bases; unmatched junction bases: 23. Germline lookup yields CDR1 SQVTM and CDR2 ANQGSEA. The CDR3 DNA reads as TGCAGCGTTGTATTCGGCGCGTCCCGGGACAGGGTTACGGCGACAGATACGCAGTATTTT. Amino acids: CSVVFGASRDRVTATDTQYF.